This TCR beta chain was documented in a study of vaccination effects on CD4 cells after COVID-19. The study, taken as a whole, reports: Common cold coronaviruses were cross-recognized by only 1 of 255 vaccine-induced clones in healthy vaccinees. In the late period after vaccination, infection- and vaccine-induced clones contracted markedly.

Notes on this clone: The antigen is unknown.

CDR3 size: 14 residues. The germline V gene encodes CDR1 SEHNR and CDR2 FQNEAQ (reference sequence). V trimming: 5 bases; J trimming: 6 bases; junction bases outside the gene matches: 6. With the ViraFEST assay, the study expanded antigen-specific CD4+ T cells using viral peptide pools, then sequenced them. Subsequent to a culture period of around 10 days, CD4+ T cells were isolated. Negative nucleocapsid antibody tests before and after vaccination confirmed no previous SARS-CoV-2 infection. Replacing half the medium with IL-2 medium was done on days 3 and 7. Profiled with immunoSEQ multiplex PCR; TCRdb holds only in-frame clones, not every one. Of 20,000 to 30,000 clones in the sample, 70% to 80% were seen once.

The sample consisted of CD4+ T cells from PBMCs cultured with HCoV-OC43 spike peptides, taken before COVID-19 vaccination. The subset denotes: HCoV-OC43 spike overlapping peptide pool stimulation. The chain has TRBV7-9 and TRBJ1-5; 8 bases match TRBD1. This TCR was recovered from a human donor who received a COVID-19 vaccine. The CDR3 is CASSRTGLGQPQHF. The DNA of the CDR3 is TGTGCCAGCAGCAGGACAGGGTTGGGTCAGCCCCAGCATTTT. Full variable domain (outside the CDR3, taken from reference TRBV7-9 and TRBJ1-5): DTGVSQNPRHKITKRGQNVTFRCDPISEHNRLYWYRQTLGQGPEFLTYFQNEAQLEKSRLLSDRFSAERPKGSFSTLEIQRTEQGDSAMYLCASSRTGLGQPQHFGDGTRLSIL.